Listed here are 5 T cell receptor beta chains from one sample, sequenced in a study of blood T cell repertoires in COVID-19. Here immunoSEQ multiplex PCR was the method, and the copy in TCRdb shows in-frame clones only, minus some. The sample has roughly 160,000 clones, approximately 91% seen once. Sequencing was performed on peripheral blood. The receptors originated from a man aged 18 to 30 with COVID-19, enrolled during active disease.

The chain is built from TRBV7-8 and TRBJ2-2, with D tentatively TRBD2 (6 bases). The CDR3 length is 16 residues. Germline V gene lookup returns CDR1 SGHVS and CDR2 FQNEAQ. V dropped 4 bases and J dropped 1 base, with 13 bases sitting between them. The CDR3 DNA sequence: TGTGCCAGCAGCTCAACGGGACTGATGAACACCGGGGAGCTGTTTTTT. This gives the protein CASSSTGLMNTGELFF.

This clone showed up just a few times. The gene calls are TRBV7-2 and TRBJ2-7, with 12 bases that match TRBD2. Germline values: CDR1 SGHTA, CDR2 FQGNSA. J gave up 5 bases and V 4 bases, and 9 bases lay outside the gene matches. The CDR3 spans 16 residues. In DNA, the CDR3 is TGTGCCAGCAGCTGGCCGCTAGCGGGAGGGCAGAACGAGCAGTACTTC. Its protein product is CASSWPLAGGQNEQYF.

CDR3 nucleotide sequence: TGTGCCAGCAGCCAAGTGGCCCCCTACGAGCAGTACTTC. Its translation is CASSQVAPYEQYF. The rearrangement uses TRBV3-1 (or the pseudogene TRBV3-2) and TRBJ2-7; no clear D. Trimming stripped 1 base from V and 2 bases from J, with 6 bases between. This CDR3 comprises 13 residues. Germline V gene lookup returns CDR1 LGHDT and CDR2 YNNKEL (reference sequence).

The gene calls are TRBV10-2 and TRBJ2-1; the D gene is possibly TRBD2 (6 bases). Looked up from germline, CDR1 is WSHSY and CDR2 is SAAADI. The CDR3 totals 13 residues. V lost 3 bases, J lost 9 bases, and 12 bases lay in between. The CDR3 nucleotides read TGCGCCAGCAGTGACGGGCTAGCGCTTGAGCAGTTCTTC. This gives the protein CASSDGLALEQFF.

The chain combines TRBV7-2 with TRBJ1-2, with 8 nucleotides matching TRBD1. The CDR3 length is 15 residues. CDR1 is SGHTA and CDR2 is FQGNSA in the germline V gene. The V gene end was trimmed by 5 bases and the J gene end by 5 bases; junction bases not matched to a gene: 10. CDR3 bases: TGTGCCAGCAGCACACAGACTGGACAGGGATATGGCTACACCTTC. It encodes CASSTQTGQGYGYTF.